Given below is one TCR beta chain in context. The sample belongs to a study of blood T cell repertoires in COVID-19. At the level of the study: Sites across the United States, Italy and Spain contributed samples from acute and convalescent COVID-19. From T cells, B-cell-depleted T cells, or PBMCs came the material, which was cDNA or gDNA.

The authors' processing: Quantification of nucleated cells was approximated via reference gene primer amplification. Assay: immunoSEQ multiplex PCR; the TCRdb copy retains only in-frame clones and omits some. V, J and clone size were drawn from that table, and D and trimming were deduced from the DNA. The table records 180,000 or so clones, roughly 80% of them present only once. The CDR3 covers 14 residues. With 5 bases removed from V and 7 bases from J, the gap between germline ends came to 18 bases. Germline-derived CDR1 and CDR2 are SGHRS and YFSETQ. This receptor was obtained from a human donor with acute or convalescent COVID-19. The donor label of this sample is uncertain. V gene TRBV5-1 combines with J gene TRBJ1-2; D might be TRBD1 (6 bases). Sequenced sample: peripheral blood. The CDR3 protein is CASSYNDRTGGYTF. For the CDR3, the DNA is TGCGCCAGCAGTTATAACGACAGGACTGGTGGCTACACCTTC.